Listed below are T cell receptor beta chains from one sample, sequenced in a study of response to subunit inactivated influenza vaccine. Using its own MiXCR run on the RT-PCR reads, TCRdb lists one record per CDR3 protein. The sample lists roughly 650,000 distinct CDR3 sequences, around 13% seen once, with 7.6% in the top ten. Sequences were derived from PBMCs from blood, sampled less than 15 days before vaccination. Source of these receptors: a man between 45 and 60 years old who received an inactivated influenza vaccine. The CDR3 runs from the conserved cysteine through the conserved F or W. D genes are given only for firm matches. Clone sizes are given selectively: once, few, many, or a class where the clone is expanded.

d_gene	v_gene	abundance	j_gene	CDR3nt	CDR3aa
-	TRBV4-3	many	TRBJ2-1	TGCGCCAGCAGCCACGGAACCTCCGCCTCCTACAATGAGCAGTTCTTC	CASSHGTSASYNEQFF
-	TRBV7-8	-	TRBJ1-2	TGTGCCAGCAGCCCGAGAGTGGGTCAGGGCTACACCTTC	CASSPRVGQGYTF
TRBD1	TRBV12-3/TRBV12-4	many	TRBJ1-1	TGTGCCAGCAGCCAGGGGGGAGGGGGCAACACTGAAGCTTTCTTT	CASSQGGGGNTEAFF
-	TRBV12-3/TRBV12-4	many	TRBJ2-3	TGTGCCAGCAGTCCGGGTCGCACAGATACGCAGTATTTT	CASSPGRTDTQYF
TRBD2	TRBV10-3	many	TRBJ2-1	TGTGCCATCAGATCCGATAGCGGGGGGGCTCGGAATGAGCAGTTCTTC	CAIRSDSGGARNEQFF
-	TRBV4-3	few	TRBJ2-3	TGCGCCAGCAGCCGAAGCGGGGGCCCCAGGGGGACAGATACGCAGTATTTT	CASSRSGGPRGTDTQYF
-	TRBV10-2	few	TRBJ2-7	TGCGCCAGCAGTGAGGCGACAGCCCTTCTGAGCTCCTACGAGCAGTACTTC	CASSEATALLSSYEQYF
-	TRBV12-3/TRBV12-4	many	TRBJ2-1	TGTGCCAGCAGTTTATCCCCACAGGTTTACAATGAGCAGTTCTTC	CASSLSPQVYNEQFF
-	TRBV5-1	-	TRBJ1-6	TGCGCCAGCAGCGTCTGGACAGTGGGGGATTCACCCCTCCACTTT	CASSVWTVGDSPLHF
-	TRBV15	-	TRBJ1-4	TGTGCCACCAGCAACCGGAATGAAAAACTGTTTTTT	CATSNRNEKLFF
-	TRBV5-6	few	TRBJ2-5	TGTGCCAGCAGCTTACTTCTTAGCAGCGGACAAGAGACCCAGTACTTC	CASSLLLSSGQETQYF
-	TRBV20-1	few	TRBJ1-4	TGCAGTGCTAGGGTAGCCGGGGAAAAACTGTTTTTT	CSARVAGEKLFF
-	TRBV4-2	few	TRBJ1-2	TGTGCCAGCAGCCGGGACTTGGAGGGCTACACCTTC	CASSRDLEGYTF
TRBD2	TRBV9	few	TRBJ2-1	TGTGCCAGCAGCGTAGGTAGCGGGAGTAGGAATGAGCAGTTCTTC	CASSVGSGSRNEQFF
-	TRBV7-8	-	TRBJ2-7	TGTGCCAGCAGAACAGGTACCGAGCAGTACTTC	CASRTGTEQYF
-	TRBV4-2	few	TRBJ1-1	TGTGCCAGCAGCCAAGAGCCGGGGGCCCCCACTGAAGCTTTCTTT	CASSQEPGAPTEAFF
-	TRBV14	few	TRBJ2-1	TGTGCCAGCAGCAAAGAAGTTCGGGACTTCCTTCGCAATGAGCAGTTCTTC	CASSKEVRDFLRNEQFF
-	TRBV5-5	many	TRBJ1-5	TGTGCCAGCAGCTTGGAACAAAGCAATCAGCCCCAGCATTTT	CASSLEQSNQPQHF
-	TRBV7-8	many	TRBJ2-5	TGTGCCAGCAGCGCGAAGAGGGTTCAGGTTGGTGAGACCCAGTACTTC	CASSAKRVQVGETQYF
-	TRBV18	few	TRBJ1-4	TGTGCCAGCTCAAGACAGCCAGTGGATGAAAAACTGTTTTTT	CASSRQPVDEKLFF
-	TRBV7-2	many	TRBJ1-1	TGTGCTATCCAGCGCATGGGCAGGACGAACACTGAAGCTTTCTTT	CAIQRMGRTNTEAFF
TRBD1	TRBV29-1	-	TRBJ1-1	TGCAGCGGGGGACAGGTCCCTAACACTGAAGCTTTCTTT	CSGGQVPNTEAFF
-	TRBV6-1	few	TRBJ2-3	TGTGCCAGCAGTGAAGCGGGAACTAGCACAGATACGCAGTATTTT	CASSEAGTSTDTQYF
-	TRBV12-3/TRBV12-4	few	TRBJ2-5	TGTGCCAGCACCCAGGGATCGGTGGCCCAAGAGACCCAGTACTTC	CASTQGSVAQETQYF
-	TRBV5-6	few	TRBJ1-2	TGTGCCAGCAGCCCGGGCGGGGCTTATGGCTACACCTTC	CASSPGGAYGYTF
-	TRBV12-3/TRBV12-4	-	TRBJ2-3	TGTGCCAGCAGTTTAGAACTAGCTGCCATAGATACGCAGTATTTT	CASSLELAAIDTQYF
-	TRBV9	few	TRBJ2-2	TGTGCCAGCAGCGTAACAGGCCCCACGGGAACCGGGGAGCTGTTTTTT	CASSVTGPTGTGELFF
-	TRBV7-2	-	TRBJ2-7	TGTGCCAGCAAGGCACCAAGCTCCTACGAGCAGTACTTC	CASKAPSSYEQYF
-	TRBV7-2	-	TRBJ1-2	TGTGCCAGCAGCTTAGATACAGGGCGCGACTATGGCTACACCTTC	CASSLDTGRDYGYTF
-	TRBV12-3/TRBV12-4	few	TRBJ2-5	TGTGCCAGCAGGACAGGGGAGGGACGGGAGACCCAGTACTTC	CASRTGEGRETQYF
-	TRBV6-5	-	TRBJ2-2	TGTGCCAGCAGTTACTTATACGGGGCTGCGGACACCGGGGAGCTGTTTTTT	CASSYLYGAADTGELFF
-	TRBV18	-	TRBJ2-7	TGTGCCAGCTCGGCGATACAGGGTACCTACGAGCAGTACTTC	CASSAIQGTYEQYF
TRBD1	TRBV20-1	-	TRBJ2-3	TGCAGTGCTGGACAGGTGCCCCGCACAGATACGCAGTATTTT	CSAGQVPRTDTQYF
-	TRBV29-1	many	TRBJ2-1	TGCAGCGTCGTACTAAGAAATGAGCAGTTCTTC	CSVVLRNEQFF
TRBD1	TRBV7-2	few	TRBJ2-7	TGTGCCAGCAGCCGGGACAGGGTGGCTCACGAGCAGTACTTC	CASSRDRVAHEQYF
TRBD1	TRBV12-3/TRBV12-4	-	TRBJ1-1	TGTGCCAGCAGAACAGGGGGTACGTGGGGCACTGAAGCTTTCTTT	CASRTGGTWGTEAFF
-	TRBV28	-	TRBJ2-7	TGTGCCAGCAGCCCCGAAAGGGCCCTAGCCTACGAGCAGTACTTC	CASSPERALAYEQYF
-	TRBV4-3	-	TRBJ1-6	TGCGCCAGCAGCCAACAGGGGAGCTCCTATAATTCACCCCTCCACTTT	CASSQQGSSYNSPLHF
-	TRBV10-3	-	TRBJ1-5	TGTGCCATCAGTGTGGTGGCTAGCAATCAGCCCCAGCATTTT	CAISVVASNQPQHF
-	TRBV14	few	TRBJ1-6	TGTGCCAGCAGCCGGGGACTGCCACTTAGCTCCTATAATTCACCCCTCCACTTT	CASSRGLPLSSYNSPLHF
-	TRBV4-1	many	TRBJ2-3	TGCGCCAGCAGCCGGGGTCCCAGCACAGATACGCAGTATTTT	CASSRGPSTDTQYF
-	TRBV6-2/TRBV6-3	-	TRBJ2-3	TGTGCCAGCAAGAGGGGGAGGGCCTTTTCGAATACGCAGTATTTT	CASKRGRAFSNTQYF
TRBD1	TRBV10-3	few	TRBJ2-7	TGTGCCATCAACGTAGGGGACAGGACGACGTTCGAGCAGTACTTC	CAINVGDRTTFEQYF
-	TRBV12-3/TRBV12-4	-	TRBJ2-7	TGTGCCAGCAACTCTCTGGGGGGCCACGAGCAGTACTTC	CASNSLGGHEQYF
TRBD2	TRBV14	-	TRBJ2-5	TGTGCCAGCAGCCGGCGACTAGCGGGGGTGTTACAAGAGACCCAGTACTTC	CASSRRLAGVLQETQYF
-	TRBV5-6	many	TRBJ2-3	TGTGCCAGCAGCTTGATAGGACCCACAGATACGCAGTATTTT	CASSLIGPTDTQYF
TRBD2	TRBV29-1	-	TRBJ2-1	TGCAGCGTTGATCGCGGGAGGGCGCAAGAGCAGTTCTTC	CSVDRGRAQEQFF
-	TRBV20-1	few	TRBJ2-3	TGCAGTGCTAGAGAATTCCTTACTTCTATCCCAGATACGCAGTATTTT	CSAREFLTSIPDTQYF